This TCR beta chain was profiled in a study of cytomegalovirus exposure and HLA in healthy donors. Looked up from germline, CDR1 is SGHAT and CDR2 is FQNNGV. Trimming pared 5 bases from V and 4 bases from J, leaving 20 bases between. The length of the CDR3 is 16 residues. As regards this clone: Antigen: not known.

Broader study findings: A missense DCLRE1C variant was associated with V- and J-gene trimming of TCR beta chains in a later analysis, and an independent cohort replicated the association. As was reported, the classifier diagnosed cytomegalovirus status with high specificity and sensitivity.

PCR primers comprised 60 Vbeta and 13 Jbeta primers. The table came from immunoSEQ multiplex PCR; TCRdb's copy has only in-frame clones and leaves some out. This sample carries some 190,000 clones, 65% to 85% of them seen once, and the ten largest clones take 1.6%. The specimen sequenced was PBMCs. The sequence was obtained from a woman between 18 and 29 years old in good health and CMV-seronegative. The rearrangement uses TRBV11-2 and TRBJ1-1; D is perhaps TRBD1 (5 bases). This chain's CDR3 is CASSQPGGFDSTEAFF. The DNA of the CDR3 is TGTGCCAGCAGCCAACCGGGGGGGTTTGATAGCACTGAAGCTTTCTTT.